This paragraph reports one TCR beta chain. Its antigen is not known. Uncultured naive and memory CD4+ T cells supplied DNA for deep TCR-beta sequencing. Sequenced by immunoSEQ multiplex PCR; TCRdb stores in-frame clones only, minus some. Of 30,000 to 45,000 clones listed, 88% are singletons. This entry belongs to a study of CD4 T cells in relation to SARS-CoV-2 and coronaviruses. Study-level background: Of the patients, seven to nine were male, a few female, two Hispanic. Study findings and constraints: Monoreactive clones expanded significantly more to SARS-CoV-2 than crossreactive clones did.

CDR1 is SGHTA and CDR2 is FQGNSA in the germline V gene. The CDR3 totals 16 residues. The ends were cut back, 1 base at V and 2 bases at J, with 13 bases in the middle. What was sequenced was memory CD4+ T cells from PBMCs. The receptor was isolated from an adult with COVID-19. The chain is built from TRBV7-2 and TRBJ2-3, with D possibly being TRBD2 (7 bases). Written as DNA, the CDR3 is TGTGCCAGCAGCTTAGATGGCGGGGGCAACACAGATACGCAGTATTTT. It encodes CASSLDGGGNTDTQYF.